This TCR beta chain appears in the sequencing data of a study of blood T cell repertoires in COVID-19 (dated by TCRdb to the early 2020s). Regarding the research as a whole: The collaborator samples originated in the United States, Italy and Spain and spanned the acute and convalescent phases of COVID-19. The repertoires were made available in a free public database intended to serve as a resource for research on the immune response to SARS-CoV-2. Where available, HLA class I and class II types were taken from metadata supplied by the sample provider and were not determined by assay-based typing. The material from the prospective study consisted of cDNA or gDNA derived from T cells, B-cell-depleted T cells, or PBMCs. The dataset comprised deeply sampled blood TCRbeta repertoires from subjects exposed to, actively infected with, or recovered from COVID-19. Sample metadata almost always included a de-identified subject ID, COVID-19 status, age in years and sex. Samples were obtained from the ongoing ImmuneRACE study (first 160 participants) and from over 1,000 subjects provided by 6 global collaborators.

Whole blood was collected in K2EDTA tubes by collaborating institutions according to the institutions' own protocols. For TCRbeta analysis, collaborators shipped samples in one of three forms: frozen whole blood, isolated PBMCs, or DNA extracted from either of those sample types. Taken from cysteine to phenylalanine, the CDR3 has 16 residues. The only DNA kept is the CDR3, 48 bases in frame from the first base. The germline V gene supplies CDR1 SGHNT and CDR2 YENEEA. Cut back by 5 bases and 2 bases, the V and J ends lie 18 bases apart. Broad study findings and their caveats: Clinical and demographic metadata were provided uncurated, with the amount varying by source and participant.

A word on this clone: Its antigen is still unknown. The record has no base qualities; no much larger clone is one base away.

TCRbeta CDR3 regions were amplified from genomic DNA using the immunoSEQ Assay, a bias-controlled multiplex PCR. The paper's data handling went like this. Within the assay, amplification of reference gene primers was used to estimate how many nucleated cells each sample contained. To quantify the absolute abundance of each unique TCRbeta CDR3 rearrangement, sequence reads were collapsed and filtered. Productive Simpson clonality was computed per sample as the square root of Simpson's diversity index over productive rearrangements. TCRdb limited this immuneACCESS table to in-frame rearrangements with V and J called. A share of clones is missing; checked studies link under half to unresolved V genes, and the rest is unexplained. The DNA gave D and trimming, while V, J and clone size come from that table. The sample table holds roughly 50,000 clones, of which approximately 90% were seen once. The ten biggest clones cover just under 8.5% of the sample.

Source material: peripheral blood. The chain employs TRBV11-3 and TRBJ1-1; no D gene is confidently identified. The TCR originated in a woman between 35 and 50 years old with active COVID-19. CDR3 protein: CASSTYYAPVNTEAFF. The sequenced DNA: TGTGCCAGCAGCACGTACTACGCTCCAGTAAACACTGAAGCTTTCTTT.